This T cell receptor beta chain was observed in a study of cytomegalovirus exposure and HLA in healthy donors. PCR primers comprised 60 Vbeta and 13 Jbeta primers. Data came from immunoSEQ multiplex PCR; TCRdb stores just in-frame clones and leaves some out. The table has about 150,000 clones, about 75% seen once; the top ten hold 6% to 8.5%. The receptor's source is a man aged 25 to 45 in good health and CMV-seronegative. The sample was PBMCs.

CDR3 in amino acids: CASSLAGGTQYF. CDR3 bases: TGCGCCAGCAGCTTGGCGGGTGGGACCCAGTACTTC. This chain connects TRBV5-1 to TRBJ2-5, with no clear D. The V end was cut by 0 bases, the J end by 7 bases, with 7 bases between. The germline V gene encodes CDR1 SGHRS and CDR2 YFSETQ. The CDR3 extends over 12 amino acids.